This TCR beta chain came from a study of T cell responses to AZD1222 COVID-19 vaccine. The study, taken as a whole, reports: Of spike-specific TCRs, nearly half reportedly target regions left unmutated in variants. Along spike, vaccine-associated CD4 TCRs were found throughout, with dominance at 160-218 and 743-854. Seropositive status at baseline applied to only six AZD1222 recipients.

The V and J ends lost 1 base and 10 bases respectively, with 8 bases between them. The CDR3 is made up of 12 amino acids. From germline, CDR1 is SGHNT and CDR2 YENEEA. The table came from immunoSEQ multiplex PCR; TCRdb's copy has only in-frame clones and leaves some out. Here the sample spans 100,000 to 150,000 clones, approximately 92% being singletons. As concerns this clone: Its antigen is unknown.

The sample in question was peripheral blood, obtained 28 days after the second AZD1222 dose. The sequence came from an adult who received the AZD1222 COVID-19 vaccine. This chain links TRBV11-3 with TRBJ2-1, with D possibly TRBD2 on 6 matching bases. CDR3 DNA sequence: TGTGCCAGCAGCTTAGGAGGGAGGGAGCAGTTCTTC. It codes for CASSLGGREQFF.